The 20 T cell receptor beta chains reported below all come from one sample, sequenced in a study of blood T cells in healthy people across ages. The second PCR ran 7 to 11 cycles with a sample-barcoded 5' primer and J-beta primers. TCRdb reprocessed the 5' RACE reads with MiXCR, giving one entry per CDR3 protein. The table includes roughly 700,000 distinct CDR3 sequences, over 45% detected once. Sequenced: blood. Every receptor here comes from a woman aged 55-75 years in good health.

The chain has TRBV5-5 and TRBJ2-7, with 15 bases aligning to TRBD2. Trimming cost V 2 bases and J 5 bases; bases outside gene matches: 11. This CDR3 has 18 residues. Per germline, CDR1 SGHKS and CDR2 YYEKEE (reference sequence). CDR3 region: CASSFTRTSGRGFDEQYF. In DNA form, the CDR3 reads TGTGCCAGCAGCTTCACTCGGACTAGCGGGAGGGGATTCGACGAGCAGTACTTC.

The rearrangement uses TRBV5-1 and TRBJ2-3, with D possibly called TRBD1 or TRBD2 (5 bases each). CDR3 length equals 15 residues. V was clipped by 0 bases and J by 2 bases, with 10 bases between them. Germline V CDR1 and CDR2: SGHRS, YFSETQ. The CDR3, as DNA: TGCGCCAGCAGCTTGGAGAGGGGCAACACAGATACGCAGTATTTT. Its translation: CASSLERGNTDTQYF. Drawing the rest from reference TRBV5-1 and TRBJ2-3, the complete variable domain is KAGVTQTPRYLIKTRGQQVTLSCSPISGHRSVSWYQQTPGQGLQFLFEYFSETQRNKGNFPGRFSGRQFSNSRSEMNVSTLELGDSALYLCASSLERGNTDTQYFGPGTRLTVL.

V usage is TRBV15 and J usage is TRBJ2-7; 7 bases match TRBD1. The CDR3 is made up of 13 amino acids. CDR1 is LNHNV, CDR2 YYDKDF, per germline (reference sequence). V lost 5 bases and J lost 2; bases outside the gene matches: 3. This CDR3 reads CATSWDRAYEQYF. Written as DNA, the CDR3 is TGTGCCACCAGCTGGGACAGAGCCTACGAGCAGTACTTC.

V and J are TRBV2 and TRBJ1-6, with D tentatively TRBD1 (5 bases). The V gene's germline CDR1 is SNHLY and CDR2 FYNNEI. The ends were cut back, 3 bases at V and 8 bases at J, with 17 bases in the middle. The length of the CDR3 is 16 residues. The CDR3 coding sequence is TGTGCCAGCAGTGAGGAGTCCCGGGGCTGGGATTCACCCCTCCACTTT. It is translated as CASSEESRGWDSPLHF. Filled out from reference TRBV2 and TRBJ1-6, the complete variable domain reads EPEVTQTPSHQVTQMGQEVILRCVPISNHLYFYWYRQILGQKVEFLVSFYNNEISEKSEIFDDQFSVERPDGSNFTLKIRSTKLEDSAMYFCASSEESRGWDSPLHFGNGTRLTVT.

This chain joins TRBV6-2 or TRBV6-3 and TRBJ2-3; 7 bases map to TRBD1. Germline loops: CDR1 MNHEY, CDR2 SVGEGT. The V segment lost 6 bases and the J segment 1 base; nucleotides outside the gene matches: 7. This CDR3 comprises 15 residues. In DNA form, the CDR3 reads TGTGCCAGCAGCCCAGACAGGGCTCGCACAGATACGCAGTATTTT. Its protein is CASSPDRARTDTQYF.

The V call is TRBV29-1, the J call TRBJ1-1; D gene ambiguous. V was trimmed by 8 bases and J by 5 bases, leaving 12 bases between them. From germline, CDR1 is SQVTM and CDR2 ANQGSEA. The length of the CDR3 is 11 residues. CDR3 sequence (DNA): TGCAGCTACTACGAAGGGACTGAAGCTTTCTTT. It specifies CSYYEGTEAFF.

This clonotype was recorded a few times. CDR3 region: CASSQDRFTDTQYF. DNA for the CDR3: TGCGCCAGCAGCCAAGATCGATTCACAGATACGCAGTATTTT. The gene calls are TRBV4-3 and TRBJ2-3; D ambiguous. This CDR3 has 14 amino acids. CDR1 LGHNA and CDR2 YSLEER come from the germline V gene. V shed 0 bases and J shed 2 bases, with 6 bases lying between them.

This rearrangement joins TRBV5-5 to TRBJ1-5, with D possibly being TRBD1 (5 bases). From germline, CDR1 is SGHKS and CDR2 YYEKEE (reference sequence). V was shortened by 2 bases and J by 4 bases, with 10 bases between the two germline ends. This CDR3 spans 14 amino acids. CDR3 nucleotides: TGTGCCAGCAGCTTCGTGGACACGAATCAGCCCCAGCATTTT. It yields the protein CASSFVDTNQPQHF.

This clonotype was observed a few times. The genes are TRBV7-2 and TRBJ2-5, with D perhaps matching TRBD2 (5 bases). Per germline, CDR1 SGHTA and CDR2 FQGNSA. Trimming removed 7 bases at V and 4 bases at J, with 13 bases between. The CDR3 covers 13 residues. The CDR3 sequence: CASKVGVAETQYF. The CDR3 DNA follows: TGTGCCAGCAAGGTCGGGGTAGCAGAGACCCAGTACTTC.

CDR3 region: CASSWAGGQGNEQFF. Written as DNA, the CDR3 is TGCGCCAGCAGCTGGGCGGGAGGGCAGGGCAATGAGCAGTTCTTC. The rearrangement joins TRBV5-1 to TRBJ2-1, with 9 bases aligning to TRBD2. Germline CDR1 SGHRS, CDR2 YFSETQ. J gave up 6 bases and V 3 bases, and 7 bases lay outside the gene matches. CDR3 length: 15 amino acids.

The gene calls are TRBV6-2 or TRBV6-3 and TRBJ2-3; D is ambiguous. Germline CDR1 is MNHEY and CDR2 is SVGEGT. The CDR3 has 14 residues. V lost 9 bases, J lost 1 base, and 14 bases lay in between. The CDR3 DNA reads TGTGCCAGTGCGGTGGGAAGGGGCACAGATACGCAGTATTTT. Translation: CASAVGRGTDTQYF.

The gene calls are TRBV28 and TRBJ1-2, with TRBD1 identical over 10 bases. V shed 8 bases, J shed 4 bases, and the junction held 7 bases outside the gene matches. Germline assignment: CDR1 MDHEN and CDR2 SYDVKM. CDR3 length: 14 residues. The CDR3 region is CASGRTGGGYGYTF. The CDR3 DNA follows: TGTGCCAGCGGTCGGACAGGGGGAGGCTATGGCTACACCTTC.

The chain recombines TRBV7-2 with TRBJ2-2, with D unresolved. The CDR3 extends over 14 amino acids. The V gene lost 7 bases and the J gene lost 3 bases, with 12 bases spanning the gap. Germline values: CDR1 SGHTA, CDR2 FQGNSA. The CDR3 spells CASKGGRYTGELFF. Written as DNA, the CDR3 is TGTGCCAGCAAAGGTGGTAGATACACCGGGGAGCTGTTTTTT.

The chain employs TRBV29-1 and TRBJ2-7, with D possibly matching TRBD2 (6 bases). V was shortened by 4 bases and J by 2 bases, with 15 bases between the two germline ends. The length of the CDR3 is 14 residues. The V gene's germline CDR1 is SQVTM and CDR2 ANQGSEA. CDR3 protein: CSVAGGDRPYEQYF. The DNA of the CDR3 is TGCAGCGTTGCCGGGGGAGACCGCCCCTACGAGCAGTACTTC.

V and J are TRBV3-1 and TRBJ2-5; D possibly corresponds to TRBD2 (6 bases). Trimming stripped 1 base from V and 5 bases from J, with 11 bases between. CDR3 length: 14 residues. From germline, CDR1 is LGHDT and CDR2 YNNKEL (reference sequence). CDR3 DNA sequence: TGTGCCAGCAGCCAAGCGGGAGTAGGTGAGACCCAGTACTTC. Protein: CASSQAGVGETQYF.

This clonotype was counted a few times. This rearrangement joins TRBV20-1 to TRBJ2-7; 7 positions match TRBD1. The CDR3 runs to 14 residues. Losses at the gene ends were 6 bases for V and 5 bases for J; bases not matched to a gene: 13. Germline lookup yields CDR1 DFQATT and CDR2 SNEGSKA (reference sequence). The CDR3 sequence is CSATPGGKSHEQYF. As DNA, the CDR3 is TGCAGTGCGACACCAGGGGGAAAGTCACACGAGCAGTACTTC.

This clonotype was counted ten times or more. The chain employs TRBV18 and TRBJ2-5; tentative D call: TRBD1 (6 bases). V lost 1 base to trimming and J lost 2 bases, with 14 bases between them. Germline assignment: CDR1 KGHSH and CDR2 LQKENI. The CDR3 length is 16 residues. The CDR3 is CASSPRGTNTQETQYF. The CDR3 region has the DNA TGTGCCAGCTCACCACGGGGGACAAATACTCAAGAGACCCAGTACTTC.

This clonotype was seen a handful of times. This sequence joins TRBV7-9 and TRBJ1-1; a possible D gene is TRBD1 (5 bases). Germline loops: CDR1 SEHNR, CDR2 FQNEAQ (reference sequence). The CDR3 runs 14 residues. The V and J ends lost 4 bases and 5 bases respectively, with 14 bases between them. CDR3 in amino acids: CASSWGEVGTEAFF. The CDR3 DNA reads TGTGCCAGCAGCTGGGGGGAGGTTGGGACTGAAGCTTTCTTT.

This clonotype was recorded at least ten times. The gene calls are TRBV29-1 and TRBJ1-2; 7 bases map to TRBD1. The CDR3 loop spans 15 amino acids. J was trimmed by 2 bases and V by 0 bases; bases with no gene match: 6. Per the germline V gene, CDR1 is SQVTM and CDR2 is ANQGSEA. The CDR3 is CSVEDGTELNYGYTF. The CDR3 DNA reads as TGCAGCGTTGAAGATGGGACAGAGCTAAACTATGGCTACACCTTC.

The chain employs TRBV9 and TRBJ2-1; either TRBD1 or TRBD2 may supply D (6 bases each). The CDR3 totals 19 residues. Trimming removed 0 bases at V and 1 base at J, with 20 bases between. Germline assignment: CDR1 SGDLS and CDR2 YYNGEE. CDR3 protein: CASSVEGGRGGWSYNEQFF. CDR3 DNA sequence: TGTGCCAGCAGCGTAGAGGGGGGCAGAGGGGGATGGTCCTACAATGAGCAGTTCTTC.